These 10 T cell receptor beta chains originate from one sample sequenced in a study of vaccination and CD4 T cells after COVID-19. TCRdb re-called the PCR reads with MiXCR, one entry per CDR3 protein. Of about 15,000 distinct CDR3 sequences detected, 69% appear once; the ten largest clones hold 1.1%. The starting material was CD4+ T cells from blood, obtained after SARS-CoV-2 vaccination. The source is a human donor who had recovered from COVID-19.

This chain links TRBV9 with TRBJ2-7; D gene ambiguous. Germline V CDR1 and CDR2: SGDLS, YYNGEE. This CDR3 has 14 residues. The V gene lost 3 bases and the J gene lost 1 base, with 11 bases spanning the gap. CDR3 sequence (DNA): TGTGCCAGCAGCGAGGACCACAGTTCCTACGAGCAGTACTTC. Protein sequence: CASSEDHSSYEQYF.

The V and J genes are TRBV20-1 and TRBJ2-1; 7 nucleotides line up with TRBD2. The length of the CDR3 is 14 residues. Trimming at V came to 6 bases and at J to 3 bases, leaving 8 bases not matched to a gene. CDR1 is DFQATT and CDR2 is SNEGSKA in the germline V gene (reference sequence). The CDR3 region has the DNA TGCAGTGCCATCGGGACTACCTTCTACAATGAGCAGTTCTTC. It translates to CSAIGTTFYNEQFF.

This clonotype has only one observation. The chain couples TRBV10-1 to TRBJ2-7; 16 bases are a match to TRBD2. The CDR3 loop spans 14 amino acids. The germline V gene has CDR1 WNHNN and CDR2 SYGVQD (reference sequence). With 2 bases clipped from V and 13 bases from J, the junction kept 5 bases outside the gene matches. CDR3 DNA sequence: TGCGCCAGCAGTGAGGGGACTAGCGGGAGGGCCCGTTACTTC. Translation gives CASSEGTSGRARYF.

V gene TRBV6-4 combines with J gene TRBJ1-1; 7 bases line up with TRBD1. Germline loops: CDR1 MRHNA, CDR2 SNTAGT. J gave up 0 bases and V 9 bases, and 7 bases lay outside the gene matches. The CDR3 covers 14 residues. This chain's CDR3 is CAREGTELNTEAFF. The CDR3 DNA is TGTGCCAGGGAAGGGACAGAACTGAACACTGAAGCTTTCTTT.

This clonotype was seen only a few times. The chain joins TRBV25-1 to TRBJ2-3, with TRBD1 as a possible D gene (5 bases). The CDR3 is 13 amino acids. The V gene's germline CDR1 is MGHDK and CDR2 SYGVNS. The V gene lost 7 bases and the J gene lost 4 bases, with 12 bases spanning the gap. The DNA of the CDR3 is TGTGCCAGCATGACAGAGTTCTCAGATACGCAGTATTTT. Protein: CASMTEFSDTQYF.

This clonotype has a handful of counts. The V gene is TRBV20-1, the J gene TRBJ2-7; the match to TRBD2 covers 11 bases. Germline-derived CDR1 and CDR2 are DFQATT and SNEGSKA (reference sequence). Trimming removed 4 bases from V and 5 bases from J; junction bases left unmatched: 7. CDR3 length equals 14 residues. DNA of the CDR3: TGCAGTGCTACTATAGCGGGAGGGAGTGACGAGCAGTACTTC. It encodes CSATIAGGSDEQYF.

The chain combines TRBV28 with TRBJ1-2, with D uncertain. Germline values: CDR1 MDHEN, CDR2 SYDVKM. Trimming took 5 bases from V and 3 from J, leaving 22 bases between them. The CDR3 extends over 17 amino acids. The chain's CDR3 is CASSPPLLSTDYYGYTF. CDR3 bases: TGTGCCAGCAGTCCGCCCCTACTCTCGACGGATTACTATGGCTACACCTTC.

This clonotype has only a few counts. This chain uses TRBV6-1 with TRBJ1-5; D is possibly TRBD1 (6 bases). CDR1 and CDR2 (germline): MNHNS, SASEGT. Between the trimmed V and J ends, which lost 1 base and 5 bases, there was a span of 6 bases. The CDR3 consists of 13 residues. Written as DNA, the CDR3 is TGTGCCAGCAGTGAAGACAGGGATCAGCCCCAGCATTTT. Translation gives CASSEDRDQPQHF.

CDR3 region: CSATSGSEQYF. The CDR3 DNA sequence: TGCAGTGCAACTTCGGGAAGCGAGCAGTACTTC. The rearrangement joins TRBV20-1 to TRBJ2-7; a possible D gene is TRBD2 (5 bases). Germline V gene sequence: CDR1 DFQATT, CDR2 SNEGSKA (reference sequence). V gave up 6 bases and J gave up 6 bases, with 12 bases separating them. CDR3 length equals 11 residues.

V usage is TRBV20-1 and J usage is TRBJ1-5; D possibly corresponds to TRBD1 (5 bases). Trimming removed 0 bases from V and 0 bases from J, with 9 bases in between. This CDR3 has 15 residues. CDR1 is DFQATT, CDR2 SNEGSKA, per germline (reference sequence). CDR3 protein: CSAREIQDSNQPQHF. As DNA, the CDR3 is TGCAGTGCTAGAGAAATACAGGATAGCAATCAGCCCCAGCATTTT.